This T cell receptor beta chain was captured by sequencing in a study of blood T cell repertoires in COVID-19. Study-level information: T cells, B-cell-depleted T cells, or PBMCs provided the cDNA or gDNA that served as material.

Clinical history as reported by participants underpinned cohort assignment. Assay: immunoSEQ multiplex PCR; the TCRdb copy retains only in-frame clones and omits some. The sample consists of about 210,000 clones, roughly 83% of them appearing once. This clonotype was obtained from a man aged 40-49 years with acute COVID-19. The sample was PBMCs or T cells enriched from blood (not recorded which).

For the CDR3, the DNA is TGCCCCCCCATGGGCCTCAATCAGCCCCAGCATTTT. Its translation is CPPMGLNQPQHF. The rearrangement joins TRBV5-1 to TRBJ1-5, with D unclear. CDR1 SGHRS and CDR2 YFSETQ come from the germline V gene. The CDR3 extends over 12 amino acids.